A single T cell receptor beta chain is shown here with its context. Which antigen it targets is not known. Nothing much larger sits one base from this clone, and base qualities are not available. Reading from cysteine to phenylalanine, the CDR3 counts 15 amino acids. Just the 45-base CDR3 DNA is kept, in frame starting at base 1. Compared with germline, V lacks 4 bases and J lacks 1 base; bases without a gene match: 6. Reading the germline V gene gives CDR1 SGHAT and CDR2 FQNNGV. The sample originates from a study of blood T cell repertoires in COVID-19 (dated by TCRdb to the early 2020s). For the study in its entirety: Samples from collaborators originated in the United States, Italy and Spain and spanned both the acute and convalescent phases of COVID-19. The material from the prospective study consisted of cDNA or gDNA derived from T cells, B-cell-depleted T cells, or PBMCs. The dataset comprised deeply sampled blood TCRbeta repertoires from subjects exposed to, actively infected with, or recovered from COVID-19. The repertoires were made available in a free public database intended to serve as a resource for research on the immune response to SARS-CoV-2. The samples were drawn from the first 160 participants of the ongoing ImmuneRACE study and from some 1,300 subjects provided by 6 global collaborators. A de-identified subject ID, COVID-19 status, age in years and sex were almost always included in the sample metadata. Where HLA class I and class II types were available, the types were taken from metadata supplied by the sample provider, not from assay-based typing.

TCRbeta CDR3 regions were amplified from genomic DNA using the immunoSEQ Assay, a bias-controlled multiplex PCR. On the study's bioinformatics: Nucleated cell counts per sample were estimated from amplification of reference gene primers within the assay. To quantify the absolute abundance of each unique TCRbeta CDR3 rearrangement, sequence reads were collapsed and filtered. For each sample, productive Simpson clonality was calculated by taking the square root of Simpson's diversity index across productive rearrangements. TCRdb took over this immuneACCESS table, retaining in-frame rearrangements with V and J assigned. Such tables are incomplete; in checked studies, under half of the missing clones stem from an unresolved V gene, and the remainder is unexplained. V and J calls plus clone size are reproduced from that table; the DNA served to infer D and trimming. The sample table contains 80,000 or so clones; only one count was recorded for 80% to 90% of them. The ten biggest clones cover around 9.9% of the sample.

The investigation overall reported the following: Clinical and demographic metadata were provided uncurated, with the amount varying by source and participant.

One collaborating source in Seattle enrolled patients during active infection and followed them longitudinally through the course of disease. Each collaborating institution followed its own protocols to collect whole blood in K2EDTA tubes. For TCRbeta analysis, collaborator samples were shipped as frozen whole blood, as isolated PBMCs, or as DNA extracted from either sample type. The chain joins TRBV11-2 to TRBJ1-1; TRBD1 lines up with 7 middle nucleotides. The clonotype originates from a man aged 60-69 years with COVID-19, enrolled during active disease. Input material: peripheral blood. The DNA is as follows: TGTGCCAGCAGCTCCGACAGGGATTGGAACACTGAAGCTTTCTTT. Its translation reads: CASSSDRDWNTEAFF. Here the CDR3 is joined to the reference TRBV11-2 and TRBJ1-1 genes, and the full variable domain is: EAGVAQSPRYKIIEKRQSVAFWCNPISGHATLYWYQQILGQGPKLLIQFQNNGVVDDSQLPKDRFSAERLKGVDSTLKIQPAKLEDSAVYLCASSSDRDWNTEAFFGQGTRLTVV.